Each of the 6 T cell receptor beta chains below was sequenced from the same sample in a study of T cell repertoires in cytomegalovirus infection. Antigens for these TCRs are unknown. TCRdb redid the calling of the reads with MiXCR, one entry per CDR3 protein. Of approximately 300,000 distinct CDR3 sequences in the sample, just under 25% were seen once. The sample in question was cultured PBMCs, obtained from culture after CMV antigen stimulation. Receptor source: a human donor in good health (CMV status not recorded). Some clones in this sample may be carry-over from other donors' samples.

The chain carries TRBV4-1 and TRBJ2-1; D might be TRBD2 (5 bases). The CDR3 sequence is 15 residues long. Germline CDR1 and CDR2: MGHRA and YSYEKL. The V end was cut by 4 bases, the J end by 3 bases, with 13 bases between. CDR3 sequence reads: CASSPEGSDYNEQFF. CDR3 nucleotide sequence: TGCGCCAGCAGCCCCGAGGGTAGCGACTACAATGAGCAGTTCTTC.

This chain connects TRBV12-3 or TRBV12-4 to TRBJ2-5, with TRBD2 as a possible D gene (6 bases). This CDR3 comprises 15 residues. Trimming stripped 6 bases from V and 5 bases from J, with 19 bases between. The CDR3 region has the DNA TGTGCCAGCAGATCGGGGGATGGGGCCGGGGAGACCCAGTACTTC. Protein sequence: CASRSGDGAGETQYF.

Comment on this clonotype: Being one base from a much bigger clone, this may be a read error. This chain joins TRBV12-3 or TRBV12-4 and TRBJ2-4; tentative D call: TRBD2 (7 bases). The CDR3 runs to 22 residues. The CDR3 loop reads CASSPTVPWPRQLPGGKNIQHF. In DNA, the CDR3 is TGTGCCAGCAGCCCTACGGTTCCTTGGCCACGACAGCTCCCGGGGGGCAAAAACATTCAGCACTTC.

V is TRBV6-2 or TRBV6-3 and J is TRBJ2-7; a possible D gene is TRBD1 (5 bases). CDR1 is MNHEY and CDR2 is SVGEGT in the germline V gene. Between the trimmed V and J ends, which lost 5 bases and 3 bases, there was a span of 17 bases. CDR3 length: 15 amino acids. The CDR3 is CASSAGLMVLYEQYV. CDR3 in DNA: TGTGCCAGCAGTGCAGGGTTAATGGTGCTCTACGAGCAGTACGTC.

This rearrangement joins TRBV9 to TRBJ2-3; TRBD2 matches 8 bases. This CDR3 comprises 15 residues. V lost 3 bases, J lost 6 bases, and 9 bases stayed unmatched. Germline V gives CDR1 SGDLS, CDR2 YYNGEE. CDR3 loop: CASSESGTSADTQYF. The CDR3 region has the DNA TGTGCCAGCAGCGAATCCGGGACTAGTGCTGATACGCAGTATTTT.

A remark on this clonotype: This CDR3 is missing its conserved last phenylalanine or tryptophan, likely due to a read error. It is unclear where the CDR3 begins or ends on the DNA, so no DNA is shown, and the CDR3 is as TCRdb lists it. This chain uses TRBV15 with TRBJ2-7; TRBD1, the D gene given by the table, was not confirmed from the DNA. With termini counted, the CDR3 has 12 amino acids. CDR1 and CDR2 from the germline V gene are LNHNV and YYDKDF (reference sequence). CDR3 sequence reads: CATSRDKGGEKI.